This record covers a single TCR beta chain. The authors built TCR beta libraries using iRepertoire HTBI primers and Arm-PCR of CDR3 regions. Original methodology: From all samples, identification returned approximately 15 TRBJ and about 63 TRBV segments. TCRdb fed the multiplex PCR reads into MiXCR, producing one record per CDR3 protein. V and J calls and clone size were set by TCRdb, not the authors. The sample holds roughly 350,000 distinct CDR3 sequences, under 20% seen once. Time point meaning: newly diagnosed GD, antithyroid drugs for less than 3 months. PBMC RNA served as the TCR library source. Collection of peripheral blood (about 8.1 milliliters) was done using EDTA tubes. CDR3 length: 17 residues. Germline-derived CDR1 and CDR2 are LNHDA and SQIVND (reference sequence). V was cut by 8 bases and J by 2 bases, with 22 bases left in between. The data originate from a study of regulatory T cells in long-lasting Graves disease.

These records were also assigned to another study, of T cells in Graves' hyperthyroidism and ophthalmopathy. That paper notes: Researchers ran a first-round RT-PCR on the TCR CDR3 using the HTBI primer set.

Sequenced here: peripheral blood mononuclear cells (PBMCs), sampled at new diagnosis, from a patient treated with antithyroid drugs. This chain uses TRBV19 with TRBJ1-5; TRBD1 might be the D (5 bases). The origin of this receptor is a woman between 18 and 29 years old with Graves disease. In DNA form, the CDR3 reads TGTGCCAGTCGCATCGGGCCCGCGGGACTACGCAATCAGCCCCAGCATTTT. Amino acid sequence: CASRIGPAGLRNQPQHF.